The rows below give T cell receptor beta chains drawn from one sample of a study of CD8 T cells in ankylosing spondylitis. TCRdb ran MiXCR on the 5' RACE reads and lists one entry per CDR3 protein. In the table there are around 770,000 distinct CDR3 sequences, 10% to 15% of which are singletons. Sequenced material: blood, either unsorted or a sorted T cell fraction (not recorded which). The receptors here all came from a male donor with ankylosing spondylitis. The CDR3 runs from the conserved cysteine through the conserved F or W. The D gene is left open where the match is weak. Expanded clones get a size class; other rows say once, few or many, or leave the size out.

NA	TRBJ2-1	few	TRBV5-1	TGCGCCAGCAGCTTGGTGGCTAGCACCCAGGGTGAGCAGTTCTTC	CASSLVASTQGEQFF
NA	TRBJ2-1	few	TRBV29-1	TGCAGCGTTGATGTAGTGGGCAATGAGCAGTTCTTC	CSVDVVGNEQFF
NA	TRBJ2-1	few	TRBV5-6	TGTGCCAGCAGCCCCCGCCCAGGGCCCTACAATGAGCAGTTCTTC	CASSPRPGPYNEQFF
NA	TRBJ1-1	many	TRBV7-3	TGTGCCAGCAGCTTAGGTACACAGTTCATGAACACTGAAGCTTTCTTT	CASSLGTQFMNTEAFF
TRBD2	TRBJ2-1	NA	TRBV5-1	TGCGCCAGCAGCCTCCTTACTAGCGGGAGAACGGATGAGCAGTTCTTC	CASSLLTSGRTDEQFF
NA	TRBJ2-2	many	TRBV12-3/TRBV12-4	TGTGCCAGCAGTTTACTAGGCAGGGAGCTGTTTTTT	CASSLLGRELFF
NA	TRBJ2-1	few	TRBV20-1	TGCAGTGCCTCGTTGGGGGTCCTGAATGAGCAGTTCTTC	CSASLGVLNEQFF
NA	TRBJ2-7	NA	TRBV5-1	TGCGCCAGCAGCTATCGTGGGACGGGCTACGAGCAGTACTTC	CASSYRGTGYEQYF
NA	TRBJ2-1	once	TRBV11-2	TGTGCCAGCAGCTTAGCCCGACTAGGGGACTACAATGAGCAGTTCTTC	CASSLARLGDYNEQFF
NA	TRBJ2-6	few	TRBV4-2	TGTGCCAGCAGCGCAGACCCTGGGTCTGGGGCCAACGTCCTGACTTTC	CASSADPGSGANVLTF
NA	TRBJ2-5	NA	TRBV11-1	TGTGCCCGCAGCCCCGTGGGGGTGCGTGGCGGCATCCAAGAGACCCAGTACTTC	CARSPVGVRGGIQETQYF
TRBD2	TRBJ2-1	NA	TRBV20-1	TGCAGTGCTAGAGAAGTGGGAGGGATTAATGAGCAGTTCTTC	CSAREVGGINEQFF
NA	TRBJ2-5	few	TRBV7-2	TGTGCCAGCAGCCCGGTGGGTAGCGCCTTCCAAGAGACCCAGTACTTC	CASSPVGSAFQETQYF
NA	TRBJ2-7	NA	TRBV28	TGTGCCAGCAACGAGGGACTTTACGAGCAGTACTTC	CASNEGLYEQYF
TRBD2	TRBJ2-1	NA	TRBV11-2	TGTGCCAGCAGCTCCCTCGGACTAGCGGACAATGAGCAGTTCTTC	CASSSLGLADNEQFF
NA	TRBJ2-7	NA	TRBV6-1	TGTGCCAGCCGCCGTACGGGCGCTACCTACGAGCAGTACTTC	CASRRTGATYEQYF
NA	TRBJ2-1	NA	TRBV7-9	TGTGCCAGCAGCCTGATTGCGGGGCCGGCCTACAATGAGCAGTTCTTC	CASSLIAGPAYNEQFF
NA	TRBJ1-6	many	TRBV12-3/TRBV12-4	TGTGCCAGCAGTCCTAACAAGCTAGGGAATTCACCCCTCCACTTT	CASSPNKLGNSPLHF
TRBD2	TRBJ2-7	NA	TRBV6-2/TRBV6-3	TGTGCCAGCAGTTTTGGACTAGTGGGCTCCTACGAGCAGTACTTC	CASSFGLVGSYEQYF
NA	TRBJ2-5	NA	TRBV18	TGTGCCAGCTCACCACCTTCCATGGAGACCCAGTACTTC	CASSPPSMETQYF
NA	TRBJ1-4	few	TRBV28	TGTGCCAGCAGTCCGAGCCGGGGTACCAGAGAAAAACTGTTTTTT	CASSPSRGTREKLFF
TRBD2	TRBJ2-7	NA	TRBV20-1	TGCAGTGCTACCAGGGGGACTAGCGTCTTCGAGCAGTACTTC	CSATRGTSVFEQYF
TRBD1	TRBJ2-3	few	TRBV5-1	TGCGCCAGCAGCTTTGGACAGGGTGGGACAGATACGCAGTATTTT	CASSFGQGGTDTQYF
NA	TRBJ2-1	NA	TRBV5-1	TGCGCCAGCGGCACTAGTAGCTCCTACAATGAGCAGTTCTTC	CASGTSSSYNEQFF
NA	TRBJ1-2	few	TRBV6-5	TGTGCCAGCAGTTCCGGGGACAAACCCTATGGCTACACCTTC	CASSSGDKPYGYTF
NA	TRBJ2-7	NA	TRBV5-1	TGCGCCAGCAGCTTAACGGACAAATGGTACTTC	CASSLTDKWYF
NA	TRBJ1-1	many	TRBV29-1	TGCAGCGTTGTGGGCAGTATCGTTGCAGAAGCTTTCTTT	CSVVGSIVAEAFF
TRBD1	TRBJ1-3	few	TRBV7-2	TGTGCCAGCACCGTGGGCGGGACAGGCCGTGGAAACACCATATATTTT	CASTVGGTGRGNTIYF
NA	TRBJ1-5	many	TRBV20-1	TGCAGTGCCACCCACACAGATGAGTGGGAGCCCCAGCATTTT	CSATHTDEWEPQHF
NA	TRBJ2-7	few	TRBV5-5	TGTGCCAGCAGCCCTGCCTCGACCTACGAGCAGTACTTC	CASSPASTYEQYF
NA	TRBJ1-5	few	TRBV5-1	TGCGCCAGCAGGTCAACCTGGCCCCAGCATTTT	CASRSTWPQHF
NA	TRBJ2-3	few	TRBV6-4	TGTGCCAGCAGTGAACAGGGTTATGATACGCAGTATTTT	CASSEQGYDTQYF
NA	TRBJ2-3	few	TRBV2	TGTGCCAGCAGTTCGGGGGACCCCACGTCAGATACGCAGTATTTT	CASSSGDPTSDTQYF
NA	TRBJ2-1	NA	TRBV5-5	TGTGCCAGCAGCCCTTATCTAGCCCCAGGCGCCTACAATGAGCAGTTCTTC	CASSPYLAPGAYNEQFF
NA	TRBJ2-2	few	TRBV7-2	TGTGCCAGCAGCTTAGGGAGCCGATTCAGGAACACCGGGGAGCTGTTTTTT	CASSLGSRFRNTGELFF
TRBD2	TRBJ2-5	few	TRBV20-1	TGCAACGCGAAAGGACTAGCGGGAGTAGAGACCCAGTACTTC	CNAKGLAGVETQYF
NA	TRBJ1-2	NA	TRBV7-2	TGTGCCAGCAGCTACGGTCGCGGCTATGGCTACACCTTC	CASSYGRGYGYTF
TRBD1	TRBJ2-7	few	TRBV29-1	TGCAGCGTTTCTCGGAGGACAGGGGGCTACGAGCAGTACTTC	CSVSRRTGGYEQYF
TRBD1	TRBJ2-6	few	TRBV4-2	TGTGCCAGCAGCCAAGCGACGGCCGGGACAGCGGCCAACGTCCTGACTTTC	CASSQATAGTAANVLTF
NA	TRBJ2-2	NA	TRBV11-3	TGTGCCAGCAAGGGGACAATGAACACCGGGGAGCTGTTTTTT	CASKGTMNTGELFF
NA	TRBJ2-7	NA	TRBV20-1	TGCAGTGCTAGAGTCTGGGGGGGGCGAAGCTCCTACGAGCAGTACTTC	CSARVWGGRSSYEQYF
NA	TRBJ1-1	NA	TRBV28	TGTGCCAGCAGTTTGCAACAGGGTGGGAAGGCTGAAGCTTTCTTT	CASSLQQGGKAEAFF
TRBD1	TRBJ1-1	few	TRBV7-2	TGTGCCAGCAGCTTAGAACAGGGGGCGAGAGGGACTGAAGCTTTCTTT	CASSLEQGARGTEAFF
NA	TRBJ1-6	NA	TRBV11-2	TGTGCCAGCAGCTTTCTTCTCCCGGGGGCGGGTCATAATTCACCCCTCCACTTT	CASSFLLPGAGHNSPLHF
NA	TRBJ2-5	few	TRBV18	TGTGCCAGCGAGGCGGAAGGGACCCAGTACTTC	CASEAEGTQYF
NA	TRBJ2-1	NA	TRBV24-1	TGTGCCACCAGTGATTTATCCCCCTCGACTAATGAGCAGTTCTTC	CATSDLSPSTNEQFF
NA	TRBJ1-2	many	TRBV6-1	TGTGCCAGCAGTGAATGGGGGAACTATGGCTACACCTTC	CASSEWGNYGYTF
NA	TRBJ1-2	many	TRBV15	TGTGCCACCAGCAGAGAAAGGAACTATGGCTACACCTTC	CATSRERNYGYTF
TRBD1	TRBJ2-5	few	TRBV7-6	TGTGCCAGCAGCTTGATCGCCGGGACAGGGGGAAAGACCCAGTACTTC	CASSLIAGTGGKTQYF